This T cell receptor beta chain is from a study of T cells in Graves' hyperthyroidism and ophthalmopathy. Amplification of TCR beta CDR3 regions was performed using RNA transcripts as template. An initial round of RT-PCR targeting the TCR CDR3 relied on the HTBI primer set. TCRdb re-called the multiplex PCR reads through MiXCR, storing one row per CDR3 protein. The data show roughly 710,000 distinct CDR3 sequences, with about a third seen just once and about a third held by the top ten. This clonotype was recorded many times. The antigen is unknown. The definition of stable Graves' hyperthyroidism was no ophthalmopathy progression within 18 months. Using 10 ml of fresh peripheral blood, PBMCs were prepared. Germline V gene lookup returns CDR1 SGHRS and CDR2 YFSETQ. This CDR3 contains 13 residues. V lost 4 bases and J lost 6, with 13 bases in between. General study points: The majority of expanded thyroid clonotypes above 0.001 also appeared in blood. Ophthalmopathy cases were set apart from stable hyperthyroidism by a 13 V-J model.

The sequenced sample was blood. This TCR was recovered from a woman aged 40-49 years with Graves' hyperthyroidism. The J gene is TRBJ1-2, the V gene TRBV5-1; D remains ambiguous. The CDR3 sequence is CASSPRTLDGYTF. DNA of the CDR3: TGCGCCAGCAGCCCAAGGACCTTGGATGGCTACACCTTC. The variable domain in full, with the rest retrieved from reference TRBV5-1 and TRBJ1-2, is KAGVTQTPRYLIKTRGQQVTLSCSPISGHRSVSWYQQTPGQGLQFLFEYFSETQRNKGNFPGRFSGRQFSNSRSEMNVSTLELGDSALYLCASSPRTLDGYTFGSGTRLTVV.